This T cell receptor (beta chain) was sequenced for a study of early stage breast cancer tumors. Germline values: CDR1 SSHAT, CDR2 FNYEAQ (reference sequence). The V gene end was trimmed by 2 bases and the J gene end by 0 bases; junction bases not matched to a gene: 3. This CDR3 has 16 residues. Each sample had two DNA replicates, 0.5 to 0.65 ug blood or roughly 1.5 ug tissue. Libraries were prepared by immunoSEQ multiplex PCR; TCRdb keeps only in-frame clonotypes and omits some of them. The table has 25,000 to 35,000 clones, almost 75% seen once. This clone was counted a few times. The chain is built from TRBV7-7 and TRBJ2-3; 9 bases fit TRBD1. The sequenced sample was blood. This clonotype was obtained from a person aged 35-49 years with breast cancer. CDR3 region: CASSLTGGPSTDTQYF. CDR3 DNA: TGTGCCAGCAGCTTAACAGGGGGCCCTAGCACAGATACGCAGTATTTT.